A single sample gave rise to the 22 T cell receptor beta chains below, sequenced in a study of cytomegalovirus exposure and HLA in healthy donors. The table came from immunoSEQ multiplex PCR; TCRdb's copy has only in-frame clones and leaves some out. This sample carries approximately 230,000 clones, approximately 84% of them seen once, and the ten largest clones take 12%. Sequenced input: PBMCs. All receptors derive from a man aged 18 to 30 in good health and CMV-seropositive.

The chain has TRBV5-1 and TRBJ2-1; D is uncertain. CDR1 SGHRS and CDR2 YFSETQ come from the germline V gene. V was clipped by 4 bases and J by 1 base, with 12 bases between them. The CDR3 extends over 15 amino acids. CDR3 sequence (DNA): TGCGCCAGCAGCACAGACGGAAGTTCCTACAATGAGCAGTTCTTC. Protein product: CASSTDGSSYNEQFF.

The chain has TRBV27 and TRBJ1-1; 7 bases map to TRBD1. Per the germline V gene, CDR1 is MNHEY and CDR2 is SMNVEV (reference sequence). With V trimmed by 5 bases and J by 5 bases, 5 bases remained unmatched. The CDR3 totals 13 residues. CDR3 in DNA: TGTGCCAGCAGTAAAAACAGGGGTACTGAAGCTTTCTTT. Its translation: CASSKNRGTEAFF.

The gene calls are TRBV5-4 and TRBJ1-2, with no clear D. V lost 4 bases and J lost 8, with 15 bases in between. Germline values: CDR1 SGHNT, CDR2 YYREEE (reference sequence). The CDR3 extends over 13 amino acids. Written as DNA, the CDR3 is TGTGCCAGCAGCCCTCAACGGGGAAGAGGCTACACCTTC. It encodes CASSPQRGRGYTF.

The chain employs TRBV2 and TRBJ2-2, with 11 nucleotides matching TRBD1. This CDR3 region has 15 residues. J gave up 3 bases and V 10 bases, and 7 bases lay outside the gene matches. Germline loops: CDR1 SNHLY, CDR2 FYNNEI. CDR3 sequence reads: CATTDRGQDTGELFF. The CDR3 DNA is TGTGCCACCACGGACAGGGGGCAGGACACCGGGGAGCTGTTTTTT.

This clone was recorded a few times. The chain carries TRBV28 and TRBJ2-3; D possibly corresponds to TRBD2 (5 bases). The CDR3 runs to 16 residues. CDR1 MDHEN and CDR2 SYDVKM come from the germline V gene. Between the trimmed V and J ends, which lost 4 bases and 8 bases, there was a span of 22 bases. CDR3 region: CASSSRDRGLVGTQYF. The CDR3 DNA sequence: TGTGCCAGCAGTTCTCGAGACCGGGGTCTGGTGGGTACGCAGTATTTT.

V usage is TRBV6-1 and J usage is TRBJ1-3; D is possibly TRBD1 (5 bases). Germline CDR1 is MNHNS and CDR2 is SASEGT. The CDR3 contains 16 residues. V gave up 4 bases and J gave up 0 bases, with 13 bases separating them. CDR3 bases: TGTGCCAGCAGTGGACCAAGAGGGGCCTCTGGAAACACCATATATTTT. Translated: CASSGPRGASGNTIYF.

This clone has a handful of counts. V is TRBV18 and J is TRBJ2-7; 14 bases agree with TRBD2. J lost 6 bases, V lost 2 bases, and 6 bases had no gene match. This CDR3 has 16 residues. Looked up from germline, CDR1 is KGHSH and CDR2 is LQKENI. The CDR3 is CASSPGTSGSIPEQYF. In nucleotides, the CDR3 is TGTGCCAGCTCACCAGGGACTAGCGGGAGCATACCCGAGCAGTACTTC.

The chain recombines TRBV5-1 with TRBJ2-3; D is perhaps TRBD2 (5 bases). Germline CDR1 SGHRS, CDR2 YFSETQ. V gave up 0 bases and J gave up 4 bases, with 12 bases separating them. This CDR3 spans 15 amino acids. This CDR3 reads CASSLERESADTQYF. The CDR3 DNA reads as TGCGCCAGCAGCTTGGAGAGGGAGAGTGCAGATACGCAGTATTTT.

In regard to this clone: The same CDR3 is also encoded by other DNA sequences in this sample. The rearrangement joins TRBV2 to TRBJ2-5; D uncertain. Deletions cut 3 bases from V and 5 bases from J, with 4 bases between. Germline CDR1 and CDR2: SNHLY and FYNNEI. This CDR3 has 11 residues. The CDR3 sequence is CASSERETQYF. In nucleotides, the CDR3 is TGTGCCAGCAGTGAGAGGGAGACCCAGTACTTC. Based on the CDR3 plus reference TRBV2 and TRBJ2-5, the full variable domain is EPEVTQTPSHQVTQMGQEVILRCVPISNHLYFYWYRQILGQKVEFLVSFYNNEISEKSEIFDDQFSVERPDGSNFTLKIRSTKLEDSAMYFCASSERETQYFGPGTRLLVL.

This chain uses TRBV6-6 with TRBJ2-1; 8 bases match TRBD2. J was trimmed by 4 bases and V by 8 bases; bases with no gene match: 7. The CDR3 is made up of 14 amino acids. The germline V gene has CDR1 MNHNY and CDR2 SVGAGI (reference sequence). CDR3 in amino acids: CASLQSGSYNEQFF. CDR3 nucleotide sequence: TGTGCCAGCCTTCAAAGCGGGAGTTACAATGAGCAGTTCTTC.

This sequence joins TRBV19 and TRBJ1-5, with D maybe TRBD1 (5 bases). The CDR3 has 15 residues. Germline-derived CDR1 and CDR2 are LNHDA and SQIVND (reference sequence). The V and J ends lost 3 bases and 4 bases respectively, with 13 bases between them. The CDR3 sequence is CASSIMMEGNQPQHF. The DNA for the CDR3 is TGTGCCAGTAGTATTATGATGGAGGGGAATCAGCCCCAGCATTTT. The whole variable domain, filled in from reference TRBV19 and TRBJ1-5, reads DGGITQSPKYLFRKEGQNVTLSCEQNLNHDAMYWYRQDPGQGLRLIYYSQIVNDFQKGDIAEGYSVSREKKESFPLTVTSAQKNPTAFYLCASSIMMEGNQPQHFGDGTRLSIL.

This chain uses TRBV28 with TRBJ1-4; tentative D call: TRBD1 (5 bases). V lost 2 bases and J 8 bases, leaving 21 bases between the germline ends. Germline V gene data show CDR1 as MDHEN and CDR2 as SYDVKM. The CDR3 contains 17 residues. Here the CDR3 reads CASSLPVPSEGWEKLFF. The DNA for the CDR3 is TGTGCCAGCAGTTTACCCGTCCCTTCAGAGGGGTGGGAAAAACTGTTTTTT.

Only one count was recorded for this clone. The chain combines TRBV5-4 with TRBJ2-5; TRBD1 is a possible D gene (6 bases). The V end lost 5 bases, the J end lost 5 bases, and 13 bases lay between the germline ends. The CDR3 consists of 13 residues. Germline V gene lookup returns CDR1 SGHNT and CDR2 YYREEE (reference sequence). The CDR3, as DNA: TGTGCCAGCAGTTCAGGGGTAATGGAGACCCAGTACTTC. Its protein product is CASSSGVMETQYF. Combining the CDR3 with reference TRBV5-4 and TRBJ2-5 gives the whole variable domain ETGVTQSPTHLIKTRGQQVTLRCSSQSGHNTVSWYQQALGQGPQFIFQYYREEENGRGNFPPRFSGLQFPNYSSELNVNALELDDSALYLCASSSGVMETQYFGPGTRLLVL.

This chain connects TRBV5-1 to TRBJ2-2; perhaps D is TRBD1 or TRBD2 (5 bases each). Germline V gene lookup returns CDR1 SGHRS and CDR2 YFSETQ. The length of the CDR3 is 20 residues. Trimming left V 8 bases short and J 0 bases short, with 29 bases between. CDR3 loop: CASGSGHPQGRLTNTGELFF. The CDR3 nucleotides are TGCGCCAGTGGGTCCGGCCACCCCCAGGGCCGACTAACGAACACCGGGGAGCTGTTTTTT.

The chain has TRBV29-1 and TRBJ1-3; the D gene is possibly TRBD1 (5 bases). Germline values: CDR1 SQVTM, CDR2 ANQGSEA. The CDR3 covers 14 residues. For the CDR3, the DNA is TGCGGGGGTGGCCAGGCTCAGTCTGGAAACACCATATATTTT. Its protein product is CGGGQAQSGNTIYF.

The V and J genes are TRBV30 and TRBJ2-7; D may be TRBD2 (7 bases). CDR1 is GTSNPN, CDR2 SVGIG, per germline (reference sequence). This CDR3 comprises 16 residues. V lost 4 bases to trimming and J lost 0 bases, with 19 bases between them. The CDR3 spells CAWIGGASLNSYEQYF. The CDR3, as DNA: TGTGCCTGGATTGGGGGGGCTAGCCTCAACTCCTACGAGCAGTACTTC.

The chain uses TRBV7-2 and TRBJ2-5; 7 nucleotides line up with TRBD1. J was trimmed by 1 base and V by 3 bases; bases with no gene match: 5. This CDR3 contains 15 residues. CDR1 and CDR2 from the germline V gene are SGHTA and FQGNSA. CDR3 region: CASSLSRGTQETQYF. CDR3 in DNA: TGTGCCAGCAGCTTGTCCAGGGGGACCCAAGAGACCCAGTACTTC.

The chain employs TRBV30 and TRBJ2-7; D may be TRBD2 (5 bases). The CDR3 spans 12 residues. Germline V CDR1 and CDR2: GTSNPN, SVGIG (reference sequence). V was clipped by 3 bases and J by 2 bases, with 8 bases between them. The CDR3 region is CAWRTRPYEQYF. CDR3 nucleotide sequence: TGTGCCTGGAGAACTAGACCCTACGAGCAGTACTTC.

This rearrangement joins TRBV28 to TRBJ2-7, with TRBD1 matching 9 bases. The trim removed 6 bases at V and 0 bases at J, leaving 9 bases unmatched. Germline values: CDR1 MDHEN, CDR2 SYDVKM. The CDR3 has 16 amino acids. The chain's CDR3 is CASSSGQGMSSYEQYF. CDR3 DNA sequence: TGTGCCAGCAGCTCCGGACAGGGGATGAGCTCCTACGAGCAGTACTTC.

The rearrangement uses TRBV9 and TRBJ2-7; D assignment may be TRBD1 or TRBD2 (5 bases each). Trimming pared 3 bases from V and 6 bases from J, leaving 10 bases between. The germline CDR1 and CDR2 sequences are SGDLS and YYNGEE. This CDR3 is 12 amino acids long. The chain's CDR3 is CASSASGAEQYF. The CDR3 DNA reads TGTGCCAGCAGCGCCTCCGGGGCCGAGCAGTACTTC.

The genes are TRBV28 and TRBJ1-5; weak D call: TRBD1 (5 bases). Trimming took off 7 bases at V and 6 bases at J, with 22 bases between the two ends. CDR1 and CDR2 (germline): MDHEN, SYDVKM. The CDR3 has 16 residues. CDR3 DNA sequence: TGTGCCAGCACGTCCCCGGGGGTGTCGGCCCGTCAGCCCCAGCATTTT. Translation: CASTSPGVSARQPQHF.

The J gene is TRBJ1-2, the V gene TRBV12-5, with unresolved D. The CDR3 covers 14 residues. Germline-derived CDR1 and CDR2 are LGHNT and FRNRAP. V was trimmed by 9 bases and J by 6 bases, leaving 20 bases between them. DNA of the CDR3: TGTGCTAGCGCTGCCGGTGTGAGGGCGGATGGCTACACCTTC. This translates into CASAAGVRADGYTF.